This T cell receptor beta chain was sequenced during a study of T cell responses to AZD1222 COVID-19 vaccine. This CDR3 is 15 amino acids long. The junction had 3 bases not matched to a gene; V was cut back by 6 bases and J by 0 bases. Germline lookup yields CDR1 MNHEY and CDR2 SVGAGI. The data were produced by immunoSEQ multiplex PCR, yet TCRdb's version contains in-frame clones alone and is incomplete. The sample lists 60,000 to 100,000 clones, about 90% occurring once. This TCR came from an adult in good health. V and J are TRBV6-5 and TRBJ1-3; 9 bases fit TRBD1. The source material was peripheral blood, sampled on day 0 of MenACWY control vaccination. The CDR3 loop is CASRDRGGSGNTIYF. The CDR3 bases are TGTGCCAGCAGAGACAGGGGGGGCTCTGGAAACACCATATATTTT.